This TCR beta chain is from a study of cytomegalovirus exposure and HLA in healthy donors. Turning to the study itself: As released early, the data held some 80 million unique TCRs from HLA-typed donors. Findings and caveats of the study: Equally common other TCR beta chains were less clonally expanded than HLA-associated ones, a later analysis found. The study reported that TCR beta sequences accurately predicted HLA-A and HLA-B alleles in most subjects.

A word on this clone: The antigen is not known. Within the sample, other DNA sequences also encode this same CDR3.

It was with 60 Vbeta and 13 Jbeta primers that the PCR ran. In the study's own analysis: In a later analysis, of about 80 million unique beta chains, about 12 million appeared in at least two donors. Sequencing used immunoSEQ multiplex PCR; TCRdb keeps in-frame clones, though not all of them. V and J calls and clone size follow that table, whereas D and trimming were derived from the DNA. In all, the sample yields about 53,000 clones. The CDR3 is made up of 14 amino acids. Per the germline V gene, CDR1 is LNHDA and CDR2 is SQIVND (reference sequence). V lost 3 bases to trimming and J lost 0 bases, with 8 bases between them.

Sequences were obtained from PBMCs. The sequence was collected from a man aged 18 to 29 in good health and CMV-seropositive. The chain combines TRBV19 with TRBJ1-1; no reliable D call. The CDR3 here is CASSMGGLNTEAFF. In nucleotides, the CDR3 is TGTGCCAGTAGTATGGGCGGGCTGAACACTGAAGCTTTCTTT.